The 30 T cell receptor beta chains below come from one sample, sequenced in a study of cytomegalovirus exposure and HLA in healthy donors. The PCR contained 60 Vbeta and 13 Jbeta primers. Sequencing used immunoSEQ multiplex PCR; TCRdb keeps in-frame clones, though not all of them. The sample includes around 190,000 clones, 8.5% to 10% of them seen just once. Sequenced sample: PBMCs. These receptors came from a woman aged 25-40 years in good health and CMV-seropositive.

A few counts support this clone. The chain couples TRBV7-8 to TRBJ2-1, with D possibly being TRBD1 (5 bases). The germline gives CDR1 SGHVS, CDR2 FQNEAQ. The CDR3 contains 15 residues. V lost 1 base and J 1 base, leaving 8 bases between the germline ends. The DNA of the CDR3 is TGTGCCAGCAGCTTAGGGTCAGGGTCCTACAATGAGCAGTTCTTC. Protein product: CASSLGSGSYNEQFF.

V is TRBV2 and J is TRBJ1-1; D not certain. Germline CDR1 is SNHLY and CDR2 is FYNNEI. The length of the CDR3 is 12 residues. V was trimmed by 6 bases and J by 11 bases, leaving 16 bases between them. The CDR3 coding sequence is TGTGCCAGCAGCCGGGAGGCGATGGTCGCTTTCTTT. It yields the protein CASSREAMVAFF.

The sample holds a few counts of this clone. The chain employs TRBV11-2 and TRBJ1-2; D is uncertain. The length of the CDR3 is 14 residues. V was trimmed by 4 bases and J by 2 bases, leaving 11 bases between them. The germline gives CDR1 SGHAT, CDR2 FQNNGV. The CDR3, as DNA: TGTGCCAGCAGCTCGCCCAGGCGAAACTATGGCTACACCTTC. Translated, it gives CASSSPRRNYGYTF.

This clone was seen more than once but under ten times. V gene TRBV30 combines with J gene TRBJ2-5; possible D gene TRBD2, 6 bases. The V gene's germline CDR1 is GTSNPN and CDR2 SVGIG (reference sequence). V lost 1 base and J 3 bases, leaving 15 bases between the germline ends. CDR3 length: 15 amino acids. The CDR3 loop reads CAWSESGLSKETQYF. CDR3 coding DNA: TGTGCCTGGAGTGAATCGGGACTCTCCAAAGAGACCCAGTACTTC.

The chain links TRBV28 to TRBJ2-1, with TRBD2 matching over 8 bases. The CDR3 consists of 15 residues. Germline V gives CDR1 MDHEN, CDR2 SYDVKM. The V gene end was trimmed by 8 bases and the J gene end by 2 bases; junction bases not matched to a gene: 8. The chain's CDR3 is CASSPRTSPYNEQFF. The DNA for the CDR3 is TGTGCCAGCTCTCCCCGGACTAGCCCCTACAATGAGCAGTTCTTC.

The chain carries TRBV12-5 and TRBJ1-2; no definite D call. The V end lost 5 bases, the J end lost 1 base, and 5 bases lay between the germline ends. Germline values: CDR1 LGHNT, CDR2 FRNRAP. CDR3 length equals 12 residues. CDR3 protein: CASGGSNYGYTF. The CDR3 coding sequence is TGTGCTAGTGGTGGTAGTAACTATGGCTACACCTTC.

The chain carries TRBV5-6 and TRBJ2-7; D may be TRBD2 (6 bases). V was trimmed by 2 bases and J by 3 bases, leaving 12 bases between them. The CDR3 runs to 14 residues. Germline V gene sequence: CDR1 SGHDT, CDR2 YYEEEE. CDR3 coding DNA: TGTGCCAGCAGCTTTAGGCTAGCGAGCTACGAGCAGTACTTC. Its translation is CASSFRLASYEQYF.

This clone was seen a few times. The V call is TRBV5-1, the J call TRBJ2-7; 14 nucleotides line up with TRBD2. Germline CDR1 and CDR2: SGHRS and YFSETQ. Trimming cost V 4 bases and J 7 bases; bases outside gene matches: 4. The CDR3 loop spans 14 amino acids. The CDR3: CASSDGTSGSEQYF. CDR3 sequence (DNA): TGCGCCAGCAGCGACGGGACTAGCGGGAGTGAGCAGTACTTC.

Only a few counts were recorded for this clone. This chain joins TRBV6-5 and TRBJ1-5; perhaps TRBD1 as D (6 bases). The CDR3 sequence is 13 residues long. V was pared by 6 bases and J by 7 bases, with 13 bases between. The germline V gene has CDR1 MNHEY and CDR2 SVGAGI. Here the CDR3 DNA reads TGTGCCAGCAGCCCAGGGGATGGACAGCCCCAGCATTTT. It is translated as CASSPGDGQPQHF.

The chain employs TRBV6-1 and TRBJ2-7; no reliable D call. CDR1 MNHNS and CDR2 SASEGT come from the germline V gene. V was clipped by 9 bases and J by 3 bases, with 3 bases between them. The CDR3 is made up of 9 amino acids. The DNA of the CDR3 is TGTGCCAGTCACTACGAGCAGTACTTC. Its translation: CASHYEQYF.

This clone was found a few times. The sample carries other DNA sequences with the same CDR3. The chain has TRBV5-1 and TRBJ2-7, with D possibly being TRBD1 (6 bases). V lost 0 bases and J 2 bases, leaving 9 bases between the germline ends. CDR1 and CDR2 from the germline V gene are SGHRS and YFSETQ. The CDR3 consists of 14 residues. CDR3 residues: CASSLGQATYEQYF. The CDR3 DNA follows: TGCGCCAGCAGCTTGGGACAGGCGACCTACGAGCAGTACTTC.

The rearrangement uses TRBV5-1 and TRBJ2-7; 9 bases line up with TRBD1. Germline CDR1 is SGHRS and CDR2 is YFSETQ. Trimming removed 7 bases from V and 5 bases from J; junction bases left unmatched: 7. The CDR3 runs 13 residues. In DNA, the CDR3 is TGCGCCAGCTACGGGACAGGGAACAACGAGCAGTACTTC. It specifies CASYGTGNNEQYF.

This clone has a handful of counts. The J gene is TRBJ1-2, the V gene TRBV15; maybe TRBD1 (6 bases). Germline CDR1 LNHNV, CDR2 YYDKDF (reference sequence). The CDR3 contains 15 residues. V lost 0 bases to trimming and J lost 5 bases, with 13 bases between them. In DNA form, the CDR3 reads TGTGCCACCAGCAGAGAAGCCAGGGGCGCTTATGGCTACACCTTC. It specifies CATSREARGAYGYTF. The full variable domain, completed using reference TRBV15 and TRBJ1-2, is DAMVIQNPRYQVTQFGKPVTLSCSQTLNHNVMYWYQQKSSQAPKLLFHYYDKDFNNEADTPDNFQSRRPNTSFCFLDIRSPGLGDTAMYLCATSREARGAYGYTFGSGTRLTVV.

This clone was counted a few times. This rearrangement joins TRBV7-6 to TRBJ2-7, with 9 bases that match TRBD1. The germline V gene encodes CDR1 SGHVS and CDR2 FNYEAQ. Trimming cost V 0 bases and J 3 bases; bases outside gene matches: 3. The length of the CDR3 is 15 residues. CDR3 in DNA: TGTGCCAGCAGCTTAGCGGGACAGGGATACTACGAGCAGTACTTC. Residues: CASSLAGQGYYEQYF. The full variable domain, its missing parts supplied by reference TRBV7-6 and TRBJ2-7, is GAGVSQSPRYKVTKRGQDVALRCDPISGHVSLYWYRQALGQGPEFLTYFNYEAQQDKSGLPNDRFSAERPEGSISTLTIQRTEQRDSAMYRCASSLAGQGYYEQYFGPGTRLTVT.

This clone was counted ten times or more. The V and J genes are TRBV6-6 and TRBJ2-1; TRBD2 matches 10 bases. Looked up from germline, CDR1 is MNHNY and CDR2 is SVGAGI (reference sequence). The CDR3 sequence is 14 residues long. With V trimmed by 6 bases and J by 8 bases, 7 bases remained unmatched. DNA for the CDR3: TGTGCCAGCAGGCTAGCGGGAGCAGGCGATGAGCAGTTCTTC. It yields the protein CASRLAGAGDEQFF.

The table lists this clone with a few counts. The gene calls are TRBV19 and TRBJ1-2; TRBD1 is a possible D gene (6 bases). The CDR3 runs to 12 residues. V was cut by 7 bases and J by 7 bases, with 13 bases left in between. Germline CDR1 reads LNHDA; CDR2 reads SQIVND (reference sequence). CDR3 sequence reads: CASTTGTGGYTF. In nucleotides, the CDR3 is TGTGCCAGTACCACAGGGACGGGTGGCTACACCTTC.

The chain recombines TRBV2 with TRBJ2-7; 12 nucleotides agree with TRBD2. Germline CDR1 and CDR2: SNHLY and FYNNEI. The CDR3 is made up of 16 amino acids. V shed 5 bases and J 0 bases; nucleotides not matched to a gene: 5. CDR3 loop: CASSLGLAGSSYEQYF. CDR3 DNA sequence: TGTGCCAGCAGTCTCGGACTAGCGGGGAGCTCCTACGAGCAGTACTTC.

This clone was observed a handful of times. The chain employs TRBV14 and TRBJ2-7, with 13 nucleotides matching TRBD2. CDR1 is SGHDN, CDR2 FVKESK, per germline. V shed 0 bases, J shed 6 bases, and the junction held 8 bases outside the gene matches. This CDR3 region has 17 residues. DNA of the CDR3: TGTGCCAGCAGCCAAGATCGACGAGGACTAGCGGGAGTCGAGCAGTACTTC. Its translation is CASSQDRRGLAGVEQYF.

The V gene is TRBV2, the J gene TRBJ2-3, with D perhaps TRBD2 (5 bases). The V end was cut by 7 bases, the J end by 5 bases, with 13 bases between. CDR3 size: 13 residues. In germline, CDR1 is SNHLY, CDR2 FYNNEI. CDR3 nucleotides: TGTGCCAGCACTGGGAGTCCCGGAGATACGCAGTATTTT. Encoded protein: CASTGSPGDTQYF. The whole variable domain, remainder taken from reference TRBV2 and TRBJ2-3, is EPEVTQTPSHQVTQMGQEVILRCVPISNHLYFYWYRQILGQKVEFLVSFYNNEISEKSEIFDDQFSVERPDGSNFTLKIRSTKLEDSAMYFCASTGSPGDTQYFGPGTRLTVL.

This clone has only a few counts. CDR3 region: CASSLSLGLAGGNEQFF. In DNA form, the CDR3 reads TGTGCCAGCAGTTTATCCCTAGGACTAGCGGGAGGAAATGAGCAGTTCTTC. The chain is built from TRBV27 and TRBJ2-1; 14 nucleotides line up with TRBD2. Germline-derived CDR1 and CDR2 are MNHEY and SMNVEV (reference sequence). J gave up 7 bases and V 0 bases, and 5 bases lay outside the gene matches. The CDR3 totals 17 residues.

The CDR3, as DNA: TGTGCCAGCAGTTTTAGCCGGCGGAGTGAAAAACTGTTTTTT. Protein: CASSFSRRSEKLFF. This chain links TRBV27 with TRBJ1-4; no clear D gene. Germline CDR1 MNHEY, CDR2 SMNVEV (reference sequence). V was shortened by 3 bases and J by 7 bases, with 12 bases between the two germline ends. The CDR3 consists of 14 residues. Combining the CDR3 with reference TRBV27 and TRBJ1-4 gives the whole variable domain EAQVTQNPRYLITVTGKKLTVTCSQNMNHEYMSWYRQDPGLGLRQIYYSMNVEVTDKGDVPEGYKVSRKEKRNFPLILESPSPNQTSLYFCASSFSRRSEKLFFGSGTQLSVL.

The chain joins TRBV11-3 to TRBJ2-5; TRBD2 matches at 12 bases. V shed 5 bases, J shed 0 bases, and the junction held 4 bases outside the gene matches. The CDR3 consists of 16 residues. Germline CDR1 is SGHNT and CDR2 is YENEEA. Written as DNA, the CDR3 is TGTGCCAGCAGCCCCTCTAGCGGGAGGGACCAAGAGACCCAGTACTTC. Its translation: CASSPSSGRDQETQYF.

This rearrangement joins TRBV6-1 to TRBJ1-3; a possible D gene is TRBD1 (5 bases). Per germline, CDR1 MNHNS and CDR2 SASEGT. Trimming cost V 4 bases and J 4 bases, with 14 bases left between them. The CDR3 consists of 15 residues. For the CDR3, the DNA is TGTGCCAGCAGTGCGTTGGGGCTTACCGGAAACACCATATATTTT. It is translated as CASSALGLTGNTIYF.

The rearrangement joins TRBV6-5 to TRBJ2-1; 10 nucleotides agree with TRBD2. Germline V gene sequence: CDR1 MNHEY, CDR2 SVGAGI. This CDR3 comprises 15 residues. V shed 2 bases and J 5 bases; nucleotides not matched to a gene: 3. The chain's CDR3 is CASSYLSGRDNEQFF. The CDR3 bases are TGTGCCAGCAGTTACCTCAGCGGGAGGGACAATGAGCAGTTCTTC.

This clone was seen only a few times. The V gene is TRBV6-1, the J gene TRBJ2-1; 13 bases match TRBD2. With V trimmed by 7 bases and J by 6 bases, 6 bases remained unmatched. The CDR3 is 15 residues long. Germline CDR1 is MNHNS and CDR2 is SASEGT. The CDR3 coding sequence is TGTGCCAGCAATGGACTAGCGGGAGAGTTCAATGAGCAGTTCTTC. This encodes CASNGLAGEFNEQFF.

The sample holds a few counts of this clone. The rearrangement joins TRBV4-2 to TRBJ2-5; 14 bases fit TRBD2. Per the germline V gene, CDR1 is LGHNA and CDR2 is YNFKEQ. Unmatched junction bases numbered 4, after V lost 3 bases and J lost 4 bases. The CDR3 extends over 16 amino acids. CDR3 nucleotides: TGTGCCAGCAGCCAGGGGACTAGCGGGAGAGGAGAGACCCAGTACTTC. It is translated as CASSQGTSGRGETQYF.

Written as DNA, the CDR3 is TGTGCCAGCAGTTTTGACAGGGGAGACGGGGAGCTGTTTTTT. It translates to CASSFDRGDGELFF. V and J are TRBV6-5 and TRBJ2-2, with TRBD1 identical over 8 bases. The length of the CDR3 is 14 residues. The germline V gene encodes CDR1 MNHEY and CDR2 SVGAGI. V dropped 4 bases and J dropped 7; count of bases not matched to a gene: 5.

This clone was observed a handful of times. This chain uses TRBV6-6 with TRBJ2-7; weak D call: TRBD2 (6 bases). This CDR3 spans 14 amino acids. V was cut by 2 bases and J by 2 bases, with 10 bases left in between. Looked up from germline, CDR1 is MNHNY and CDR2 is SVGAGI (reference sequence). CDR3 DNA sequence: TGTGCCAGCAGTTACGGAGGGGCGACCTACGAGCAGTACTTC. Translating it yields CASSYGGATYEQYF.

This clone came up a few times. This chain connects TRBV10-3 to TRBJ1-2, with 7 bases aligning to TRBD1. The CDR3 has 16 amino acids. Unmatched junction bases numbered 4, after V lost 0 bases and J lost 0 bases. Germline V lookup: CDR1 ENHRY, CDR2 SYGVKD. The CDR3: CAISESKDRPNYGYTF. The CDR3 DNA sequence: TGTGCCATCAGTGAGTCGAAGGACAGGCCTAACTATGGCTACACCTTC.

The V call is TRBV29-1, the J call TRBJ1-1, with D possibly matching TRBD1 (5 bases). The V gene's germline CDR1 is SQVTM and CDR2 ANQGSEA. V lost 2 bases and J 5 bases, leaving 15 bases between the germline ends. CDR3 length: 14 residues. The CDR3 sequence is CSVETQVVRTEAFF. The CDR3 nucleotides are TGCAGCGTTGAAACACAGGTAGTAAGGACTGAAGCTTTCTTT.